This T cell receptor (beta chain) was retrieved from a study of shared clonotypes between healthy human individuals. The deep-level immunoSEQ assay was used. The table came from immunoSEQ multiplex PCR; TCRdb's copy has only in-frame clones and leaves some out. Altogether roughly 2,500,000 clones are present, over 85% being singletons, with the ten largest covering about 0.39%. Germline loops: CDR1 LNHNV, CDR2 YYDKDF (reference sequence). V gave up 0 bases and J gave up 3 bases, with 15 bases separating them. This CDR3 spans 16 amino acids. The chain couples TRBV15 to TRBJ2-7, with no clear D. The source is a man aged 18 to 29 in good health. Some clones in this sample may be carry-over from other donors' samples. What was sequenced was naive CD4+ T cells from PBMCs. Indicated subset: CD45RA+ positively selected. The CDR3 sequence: CATSRDLAGFYYEQYF. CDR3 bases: TGTGCCACCAGCAGAGATTTGGCAGGCTTTTACTACGAGCAGTACTTC.